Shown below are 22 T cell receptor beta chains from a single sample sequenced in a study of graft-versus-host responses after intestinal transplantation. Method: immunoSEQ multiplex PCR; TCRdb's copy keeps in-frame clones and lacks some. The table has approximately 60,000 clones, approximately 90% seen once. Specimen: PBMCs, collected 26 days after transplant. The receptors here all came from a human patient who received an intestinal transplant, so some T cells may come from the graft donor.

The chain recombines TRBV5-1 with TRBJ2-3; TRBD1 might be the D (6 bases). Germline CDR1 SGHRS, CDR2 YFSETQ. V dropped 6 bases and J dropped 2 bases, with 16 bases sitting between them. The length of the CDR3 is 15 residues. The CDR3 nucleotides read TGCGCCAGCACCTACAGGGCCTCCCCCACAGATACGCAGTATTTT. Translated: CASTYRASPTDTQYF.

CDR3 residues: CASSGGIFYEQYF. The CDR3 DNA follows: TGTGCCAGCAGTGGCGGGATTTTCTACGAGCAGTACTTC. V gene TRBV6-1 combines with J gene TRBJ2-7; tentative D call: TRBD2 (6 bases). The V and J ends lost 4 bases and 3 bases respectively, with 10 bases between them. This CDR3 has 13 amino acids. Germline CDR1 and CDR2: MNHNS and SASEGT.

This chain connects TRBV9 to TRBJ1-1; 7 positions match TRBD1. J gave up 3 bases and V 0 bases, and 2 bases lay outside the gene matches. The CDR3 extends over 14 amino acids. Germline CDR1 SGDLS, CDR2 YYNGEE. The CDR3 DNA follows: TGTGCCAGCAGCGTAGATACAGGGGACACTGAAGCTTTCTTT. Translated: CASSVDTGDTEAFF.

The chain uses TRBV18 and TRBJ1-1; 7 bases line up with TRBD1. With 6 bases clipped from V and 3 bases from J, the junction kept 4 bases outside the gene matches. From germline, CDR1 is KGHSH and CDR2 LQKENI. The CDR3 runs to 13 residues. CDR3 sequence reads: CASSGTADTEAFF. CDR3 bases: TGTGCCAGCTCGGGGACAGCTGACACTGAAGCTTTCTTT.

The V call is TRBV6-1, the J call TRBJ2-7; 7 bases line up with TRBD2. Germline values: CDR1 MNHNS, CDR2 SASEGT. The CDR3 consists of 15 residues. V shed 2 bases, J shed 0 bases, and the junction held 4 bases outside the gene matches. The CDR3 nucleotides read TGTGCCAGCAGTGAAATAGCGGGTTCCTCCTACGAGCAGTACTTC. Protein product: CASSEIAGSSYEQYF.

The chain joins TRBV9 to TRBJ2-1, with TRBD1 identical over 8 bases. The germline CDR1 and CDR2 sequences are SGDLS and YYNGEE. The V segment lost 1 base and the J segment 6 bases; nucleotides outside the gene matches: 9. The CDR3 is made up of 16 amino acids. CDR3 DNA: TGTGCCAGCAGCGTAAGTAACAGGGGGTCACGCAATGAGCAGTTCTTC. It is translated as CASSVSNRGSRNEQFF.

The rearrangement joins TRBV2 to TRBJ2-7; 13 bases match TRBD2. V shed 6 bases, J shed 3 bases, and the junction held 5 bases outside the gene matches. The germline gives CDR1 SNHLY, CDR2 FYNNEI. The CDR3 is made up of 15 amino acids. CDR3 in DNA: TGTGCCAGCAGGGCCGGGACTAGCGGGATCTACGAGCAGTACGTC. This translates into CASRAGTSGIYEQYV.

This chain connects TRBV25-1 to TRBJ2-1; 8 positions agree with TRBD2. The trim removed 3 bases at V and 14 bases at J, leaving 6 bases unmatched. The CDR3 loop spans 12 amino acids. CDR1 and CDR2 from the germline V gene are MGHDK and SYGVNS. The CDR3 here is CASSDPSGGEFF. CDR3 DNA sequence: TGTGCCAGCAGTGATCCGTCGGGAGGGGAGTTCTTC.

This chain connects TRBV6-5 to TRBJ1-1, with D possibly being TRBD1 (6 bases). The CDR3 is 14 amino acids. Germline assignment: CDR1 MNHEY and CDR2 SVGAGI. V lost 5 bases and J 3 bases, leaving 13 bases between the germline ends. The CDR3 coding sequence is TGTGCCAGCAGTCCACAGGGAGGGCACACTGAAGCTTTCTTT. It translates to CASSPQGGHTEAFF.

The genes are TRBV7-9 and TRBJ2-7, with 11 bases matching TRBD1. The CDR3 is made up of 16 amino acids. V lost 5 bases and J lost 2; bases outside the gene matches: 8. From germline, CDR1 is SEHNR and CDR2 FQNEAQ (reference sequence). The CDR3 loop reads CASSPGQGALPYEQYF. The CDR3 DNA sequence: TGTGCCAGCAGCCCCGGACAGGGGGCGTTGCCCTACGAGCAGTACTTC. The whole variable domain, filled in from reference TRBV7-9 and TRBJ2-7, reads DTGVSQNPRHKITKRGQNVTFRCDPISEHNRLYWYRQTLGQGPEFLTYFQNEAQLEKSRLLSDRFSAERPKGSFSTLEIQRTEQGDSAMYLCASSPGQGALPYEQYFGPGTRLTVT.

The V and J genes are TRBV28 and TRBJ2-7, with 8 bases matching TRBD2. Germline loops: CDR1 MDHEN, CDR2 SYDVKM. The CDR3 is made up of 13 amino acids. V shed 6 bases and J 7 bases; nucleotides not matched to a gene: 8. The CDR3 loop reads CASRVAGGEEQYF. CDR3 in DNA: TGTGCCAGCAGGGTCGCGGGGGGCGAAGAGCAGTACTTC.

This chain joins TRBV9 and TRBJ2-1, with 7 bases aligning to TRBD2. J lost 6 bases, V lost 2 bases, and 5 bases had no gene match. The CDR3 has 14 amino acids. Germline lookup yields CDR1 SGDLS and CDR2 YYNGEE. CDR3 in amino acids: CASSVTERGNEQFF. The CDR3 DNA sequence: TGTGCCAGCAGCGTTACCGAGCGGGGCAATGAGCAGTTCTTC.

CDR3 DNA sequence: TGCGCCAGCAGCTTGGTTGGGACTAGAACGAACACCGGGGAGCTGTTTTTT. Translation gives CASSLVGTRTNTGELFF. The chain is built from TRBV5-1 and TRBJ2-2; TRBD2 aligns across 8 bases. CDR3 length equals 17 residues. CDR1 is SGHRS, CDR2 YFSETQ, per germline. The V gene end was trimmed by 0 bases and the J gene end by 0 bases; junction bases not matched to a gene: 4.

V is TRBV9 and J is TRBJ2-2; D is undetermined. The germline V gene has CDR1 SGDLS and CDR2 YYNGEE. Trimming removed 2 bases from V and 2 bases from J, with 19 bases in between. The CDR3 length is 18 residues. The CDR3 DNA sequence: TGTGCCAGCAGCGTCAGGTCAGACGACAAGATAAACACCGGGGAGCTGTTTTTT. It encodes CASSVRSDDKINTGELFF.

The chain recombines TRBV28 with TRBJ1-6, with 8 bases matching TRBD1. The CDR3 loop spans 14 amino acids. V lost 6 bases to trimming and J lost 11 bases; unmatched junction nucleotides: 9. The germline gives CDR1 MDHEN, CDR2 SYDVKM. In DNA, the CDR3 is TGTGCCAGCAGCCTGACAGGGGACCAGCCACCCCTCCACTTT. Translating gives CASSLTGDQPPLHF.

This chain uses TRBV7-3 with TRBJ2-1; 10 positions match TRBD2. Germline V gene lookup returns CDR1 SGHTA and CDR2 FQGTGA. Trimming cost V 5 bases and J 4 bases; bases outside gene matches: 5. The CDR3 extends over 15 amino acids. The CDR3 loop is CASSLGTSVYNEQFF. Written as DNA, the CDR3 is TGTGCCAGCAGCCTGGGGACTAGCGTATACAATGAGCAGTTCTTC.

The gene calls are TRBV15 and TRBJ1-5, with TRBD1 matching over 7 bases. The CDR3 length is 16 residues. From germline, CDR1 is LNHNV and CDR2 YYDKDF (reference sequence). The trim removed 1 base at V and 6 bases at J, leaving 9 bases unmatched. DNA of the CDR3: TGTGCCACCAGCAGAGCTACAGGGGTTGGTCTTCAGCCCCAGCATTTT. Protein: CATSRATGVGLQPQHF.

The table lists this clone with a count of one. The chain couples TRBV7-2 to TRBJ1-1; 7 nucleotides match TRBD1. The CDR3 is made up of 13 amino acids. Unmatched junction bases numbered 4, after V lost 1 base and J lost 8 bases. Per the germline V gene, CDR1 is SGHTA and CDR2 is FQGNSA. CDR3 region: CASSLVVRGEAFF. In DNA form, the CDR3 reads TGTGCCAGCAGCTTAGTCGTCAGGGGGGAAGCTTTCTTT.

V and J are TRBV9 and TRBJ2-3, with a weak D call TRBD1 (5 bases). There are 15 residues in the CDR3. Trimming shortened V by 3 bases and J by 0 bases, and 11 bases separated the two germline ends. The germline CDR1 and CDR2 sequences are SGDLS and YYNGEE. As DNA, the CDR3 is TGTGCCAGCAGCGATCAGGGTACTAGCACAGATACGCAGTATTTT. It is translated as CASSDQGTSTDTQYF. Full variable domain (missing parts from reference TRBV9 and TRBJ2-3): DSGVTQTPKHLITATGQRVTLRCSPRSGDLSVYWYQQSLDQGLQFLIQYYNGEERAKGNILERFSAQQFPDLHSELNLSSLELGDSALYFCASSDQGTSTDTQYFGPGTRLTVL.

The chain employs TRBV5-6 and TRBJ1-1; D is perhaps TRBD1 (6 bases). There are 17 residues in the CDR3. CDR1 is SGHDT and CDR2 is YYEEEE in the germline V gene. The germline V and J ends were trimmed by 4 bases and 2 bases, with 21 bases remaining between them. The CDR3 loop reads CASSPPITGLGNTEAFF. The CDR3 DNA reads TGTGCCAGCAGCCCGCCGATCACAGGGTTAGGAAACACTGAAGCTTTCTTT.

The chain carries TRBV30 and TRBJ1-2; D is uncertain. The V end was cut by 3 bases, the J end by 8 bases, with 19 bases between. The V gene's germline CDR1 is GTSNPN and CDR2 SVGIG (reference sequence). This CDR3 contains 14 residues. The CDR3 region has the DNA TGTGCCTGGAGCCCGGGGTCGGGTCCTGGAGGCTACACCTTC. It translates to CAWSPGSGPGGYTF.

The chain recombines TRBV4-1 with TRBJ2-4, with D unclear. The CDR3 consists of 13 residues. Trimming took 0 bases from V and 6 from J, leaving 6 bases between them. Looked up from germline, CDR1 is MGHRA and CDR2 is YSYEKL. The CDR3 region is CASSQDPGNIQYF. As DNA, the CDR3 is TGCGCCAGCAGCCAAGATCCGGGAAACATTCAGTACTTC.